This T cell receptor beta chain was found in a study of Tregs in tolerant kidney transplant recipients. Whole-study results and caveats: No direct test of biological reproducibility was done here. Validation in larger populations is needed because few patients were studied.

CD4+CD25+CD127- Tregs, CD4+CD25- non-Tregs, CD4 and CD8 cells were sorted. Generated by immunoSEQ multiplex PCR, the TCRdb table keeps only in-frame clones and is missing some. The sample has approximately 60,000 clones, around four fifths seen once. This clone was counted a single time. No antigen is known for it. Germline V lookup: CDR1 SGHAT, CDR2 FQNNGV. CDR3 length equals 15 residues. V lost 3 bases and J lost 4; bases outside the gene matches: 2. The receptor was derived from a human donor in good health. Sequenced material: CD4+ T cells from blood. This chain connects TRBV11-2 to TRBJ2-1; TRBD1 agrees at 11 bases. CDR3 amino acids: CASSLDRGPYNEQFF. Written as DNA, the CDR3 is TGTGCCAGCAGCTTGGACAGGGGGCCTTACAATGAGCAGTTCTTC. The full variable domain, completed using reference TRBV11-2 and TRBJ2-1, is EAGVAQSPRYKIIEKRQSVAFWCNPISGHATLYWYQQILGQGPKLLIQFQNNGVVDDSQLPKDRFSAERLKGVDSTLKIQPAKLEDSAVYLCASSLDRGPYNEQFFGPGTRLTVL.